The present TCR beta chain was sequenced within a study of T cell repertoires in cytomegalovirus infection. Study-level background: HLA-B-restricted CMV epitopes that are well studied were used alongside recently identified HLA-C-restricted ones. Public signatures in TCR beta pointed to CMV infection and matching HLA type. Broader study findings: Summed frequency of public TCR beta families distinguished CMV carriers with the relevant HLA. Across the ex vivo response, the dominant clonotypes were HLA-C-restricted CMV-specific TCR beta clonotypes.

TCRdb re-derived calls from the reads in MiXCR, one entry per CDR3 protein. The data show about 890,000 distinct CDR3 sequences, roughly 31% seen once. As to this clonotype: Its target is not known. Mismatch with germline at one junction end may stem from a read error.

The CDR3 has 15 amino acids. Germline CDR1 MNHNY, CDR2 SVGAGI (reference sequence). The sequence was collected from a human donor in good health (CMV status not recorded). Some clones in this sample may be carry-over from other donors' samples. This chain links TRBV6-6 with TRBJ2-1, with 12 bases matching TRBD2. The material was cultured CD8+ T cells from PBMCs, obtained from culture after CMV antigen stimulation. DNA of the CDR3: TGTGTCAGCAGTTACCTAGCGGGGGGGCGCGATGAGCAGTTCTTC. Its translation is CVSSYLAGGRDEQFF.